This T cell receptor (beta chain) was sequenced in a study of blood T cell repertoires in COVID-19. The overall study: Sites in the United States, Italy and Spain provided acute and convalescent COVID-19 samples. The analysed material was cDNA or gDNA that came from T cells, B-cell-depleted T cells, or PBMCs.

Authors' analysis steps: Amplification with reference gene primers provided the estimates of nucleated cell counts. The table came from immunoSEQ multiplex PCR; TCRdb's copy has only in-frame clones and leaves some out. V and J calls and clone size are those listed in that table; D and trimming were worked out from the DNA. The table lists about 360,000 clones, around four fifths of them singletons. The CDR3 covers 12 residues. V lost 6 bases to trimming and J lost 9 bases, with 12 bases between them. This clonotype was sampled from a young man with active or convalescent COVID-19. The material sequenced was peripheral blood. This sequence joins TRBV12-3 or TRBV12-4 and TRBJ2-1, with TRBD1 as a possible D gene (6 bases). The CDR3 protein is CASSPQGIEQFF. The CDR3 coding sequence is TGTGCCAGCAGCCCCCAGGGGATTGAGCAGTTCTTC.